This T cell receptor beta chain was identified during a study of OX40 agonist ivuxolimab in advanced cancers. For the study at large: Three patients got partial responses; one had hepatocellular carcinoma and two had cutaneous melanoma.

The assay was immunoSEQ multiplex PCR, and TCRdb's table has in-frame clones only and misses some. The repertoire includes about 61,000 clones, about 92% of them detected once, and more than 20% sits in the top ten. This sample comprised CD4+ or CD8+ T cells sorted from blood, obtained in a trial of the OX40 agonist ivuxolimab. The receptor was isolated from an adult with an advanced solid tumor such as melanoma, head and neck, liver or kidney cancer.

The DNA for the CDR3 is TGCGCCAGCAGCCAAGAGCCTAGCGGGGGTGACGGGGGCGATACGCAGTATTTT. This encodes CASSQEPSGGDGGDTQYF. The chain uses TRBV4-1 and TRBJ2-3, with 10 bases that match TRBD2. Germline V gene sequence: CDR1 MGHRA, CDR2 YSYEKL. The trim removed 0 bases at V and 6 bases at J, leaving 12 bases unmatched. This CDR3 is built from 18 residues.